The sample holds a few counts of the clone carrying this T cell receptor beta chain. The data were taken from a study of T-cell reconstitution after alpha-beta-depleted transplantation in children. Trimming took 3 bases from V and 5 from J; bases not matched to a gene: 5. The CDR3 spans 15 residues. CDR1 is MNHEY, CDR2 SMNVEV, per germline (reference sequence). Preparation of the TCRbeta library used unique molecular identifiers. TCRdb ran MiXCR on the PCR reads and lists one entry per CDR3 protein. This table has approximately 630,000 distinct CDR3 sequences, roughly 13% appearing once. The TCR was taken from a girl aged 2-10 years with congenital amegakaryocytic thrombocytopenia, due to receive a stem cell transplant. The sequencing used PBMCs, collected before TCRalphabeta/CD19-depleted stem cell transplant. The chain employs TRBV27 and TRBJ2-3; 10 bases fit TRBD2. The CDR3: CASSLLAGVRDTQYF. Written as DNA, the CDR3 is TGTGCCAGCAGTTTGCTAGCGGGAGTTCGAGATACGCAGTATTTT.